The rows below give T cell receptor beta chains drawn from one sample of a study of identical twins. TCRdb fed the 5' RACE reads into MiXCR, producing one record per CDR3 protein. This table has roughly 260,000 distinct CDR3 sequences, around 15% appearing once. The source material was memory (CD45RO+) T cells sorted from blood. Receptors originate from a woman between 18 and 30 years old in good health. CDR3s leave out the opening cysteine and the closing phenylalanine or tryptophan. Fields, in order: CDR3 protein, V gene, clone size, J gene. Clone size is shown for a subset of rows, as once, few, many or a class of expanded clone.

ASSLGSVEDEQF | TRBV5-1 | . | TRBJ2-1
SATDRPSYEQY | TRBV20-1 | many | TRBJ2-7
ATSGGTKNIQY | TRBV15 | few | TRBJ2-4
ASSGHGQPQH | TRBV28 | . | TRBJ1-5
ASSSQTGNSPLH | TRBV7-8 | once | TRBJ1-6
ATSRDPPGLVYNEQF | TRBV15 | . | TRBJ2-1
ASSLGSSVFGYT | TRBV7-9 | few | TRBJ1-2
ASSLGRGNSPLH | TRBV7-9 | many | TRBJ1-6
ASSIDSAGRMETQY | TRBV19 | . | TRBJ2-5
SAREVGGAYYEQY | TRBV20-1 | . | TRBJ2-7
ASSPASIQGNTGELF | TRBV28 | few | TRBJ2-2
ASSQEFAGRGELF | TRBV4-3 | few | TRBJ2-2
SANNPQGHEQY | TRBV20-1 | few | TRBJ2-7
SAQSRGATNTEAF | TRBV20-1 | . | TRBJ1-1
SVDWGDTQY | TRBV29-1 | . | TRBJ2-3
SAREGAGELF | TRBV20-1 | . | TRBJ2-2
ASSLGAGLYNEQF | TRBV7-3 | many | TRBJ2-1
SAKGGNLEEKLF | TRBV20-1 | . | TRBJ1-4
SARGGGITSPLH | TRBV20-1 | few | TRBJ1-6
ASSGGLTGGFWSDTQY | TRBV9 | . | TRBJ2-3
ASSDPQETQY | TRBV5-1 | few | TRBJ2-5
ASSRTSGANTGELF | TRBV4-1 | many | TRBJ2-2
ASSNRGGPDTQY | TRBV7-9 | . | TRBJ2-3
ASSLGSTGQETQY | TRBV5-1 | few | TRBJ2-5
ASSSSAVAVVDTQY | TRBV7-2 | many | TRBJ2-3
SAVRTGAYEQY | TRBV20-1 | . | TRBJ2-7
ASSFRDRGQETQY | TRBV12-3/TRBV12-4 | few | TRBJ2-5
ASSSWTSKETQY | TRBV5-1 | . | TRBJ2-5
ALRGRNTGELF | TRBV10-1 | few | TRBJ2-2
ASSLALPGYEQY | TRBV7-9 | few | TRBJ2-7
ASSPPLAGGYEQY | TRBV18 | . | TRBJ2-7
ASSQILRALNTEAF | TRBV4-1 | . | TRBJ1-1
ASSHLAGATSSYNEQF | TRBV12-3/TRBV12-4 | many | TRBJ2-1
ASSSYRDGSNTEAF | TRBV13 | once | TRBJ1-1
ASSFTAGTLLLN | TRBV5-1 | few | TRBJ2-3
SARDPFSSGSYNEQF | TRBV20-1 | few | TRBJ2-1
ASSYQGAGELF | TRBV5-1 | few | TRBJ2-2
ASSLGLAASSYNEQF | TRBV12-3/TRBV12-4 | few | TRBJ2-1
ASSQVGGLLTEAF | TRBV7-2 | . | TRBJ1-1
ASSPAADNEQF | TRBV18 | . | TRBJ2-1
ASSLGLAGVSSYNEQF | TRBV14 | many | TRBJ2-1
ASGQGPDTIY | TRBV6-5 | . | TRBJ1-3
SVEDPGLGSTGELF | TRBV29-1 | . | TRBJ2-2
SARPYPGGSYNEQF | TRBV20-1 | few | TRBJ2-1
ASSLGLLKETQY | TRBV5-1 | few | TRBJ2-5
ATRGQGDTGELF | TRBV24-1 | many | TRBJ2-2
ASSWVQGAGYGANVLT | TRBV12-3/TRBV12-4 | . | TRBJ2-6
ASSSGYSYEQY | TRBV6-6 | . | TRBJ2-7
ASSQERTGADIQY | TRBV4-3 | few | TRBJ2-4
ASSLALAGANEQY | TRBV7-6 | . | TRBJ2-7
SAAPTETQY | TRBV20-1 | . | TRBJ2-5
ASSSPGLVYNEQF | TRBV7-8 | few | TRBJ2-1
ASSFKGLAGNEQF | TRBV18 | many | TRBJ2-1